This T cell receptor (beta chain) derives from a study of blood T cell repertoires in COVID-19. About the study: COVID-19 samples, acute and convalescent, were from the United States, Italy and Spain. Sources were T cells, B-cell-depleted T cells, or PBMCs; the material itself was cDNA or gDNA.

This clone was observed a few times. Germline CDR1 MGHRA, CDR2 YSYEKL. This CDR3 is built from 15 residues. Trimming removed 2 bases at V and 7 bases at J, with 17 bases between. As processed by the authors: By means of reference gene primer amplification, nucleated cell counts were estimated. Assay: immunoSEQ multiplex PCR; the TCRdb copy retains only in-frame clones and omits some. V and J calls and clone size are as listed in that table; D and trimming were resolved from the DNA. The top ten clones hold roughly a sixth of a sample with approximately 18,000 clones, about nine tenths of them seen once.

Material for sequencing was peripheral blood. The clonotype was recovered from a human donor with active COVID-19. The donor label of this sample is uncertain. The V and J genes are TRBV4-1 and TRBJ1-2, with a weak D call TRBD1 (6 bases). CDR3 coding DNA: TGCGCCAGCAGCCAACCTACACACAGGGTTAGTGGCTACACCTTC. This encodes CASSQPTHRVSGYTF.